The rows below give T cell receptor beta chains drawn from one sample of a study of T cells in Graves' hyperthyroidism and ophthalmopathy. Each CDR3 protein gets one entry after TCRdb re-called the multiplex PCR reads with MiXCR. In the table there are hundreds of thousands of distinct CDR3 sequences, just under 20% of which are singletons. What was sequenced was blood. These receptors all stem from a man aged 35 to 55 with Graves' ophthalmopathy. Both conserved end residues are part of each CDR3. D genes are given only for firm matches. For some rows the clone size is stated as once, few or many, or as a class when expanded; others skip it.

D: NA
J: TRBJ1-6
size: few
length: 16
V: TRBV20-1
CDR3: CSARGFRRSYNSPLHF
DNA: TGCAGTGCTAGAGGTTTTCGGCGTAGCTATAATTCACCCCTCCACTTT

D: NA
J: TRBJ2-2
size: NA
length: 15
V: TRBV18
CDR3: CASSPGPRATGELFF
DNA: TGTGCCAGCTCACCAGGCCCGCGCGCGACCGGGGAGCTGTTTTTT

D: NA
J: TRBJ1-2
size: NA
length: 13
V: TRBV5-1
CDR3: CASSPGHNYGYTF
DNA: TGCGCCAGCAGCCCTGGACACAACTATGGCTACACCTTC

D: NA
J: TRBJ1-1
size: many
length: 11
V: TRBV2
CDR3: CASSGLNEAFF
DNA: TGTGCCAGCAGTGGACTCAATGAAGCTTTCTTT

D: NA
J: TRBJ2-7
size: NA
length: 13
V: TRBV30
CDR3: CAFFPLRPYEQYF
DNA: TGTGCCTTTTTTCCGTTGAGACCCTACGAGCAGTACTTC

D: NA
J: TRBJ2-3
size: many
length: 16
V: TRBV6-6
CDR3: CASSYSGGALGDTQYF
DNA: TGTGCCAGCAGTTACTCGGGGGGGGCCTTGGGAGATACGCAGTATTTT

D: TRBD2
J: TRBJ2-4
size: many
length: 17
V: TRBV2
CDR3: CASSLTSGGRAKNIQYF
DNA: TGTGCCAGCAGTTTGACTAGCGGGGGAAGAGCCAAAAACATTCAGTACTTC

D: NA
J: TRBJ2-5
size: many
length: 15
V: TRBV28
CDR3: CASSLLDSYQETQYF
DNA: TGTGCCAGCAGTTTATTGGATTCGTACCAAGAGACCCAGTACTTC

D: NA
J: TRBJ1-1
size: many
length: 13
V: TRBV6-2/TRBV6-3
CDR3: CASNLKWGTEAFF
DNA: TGTGCCAGCAACTTGAAGTGGGGCACTGAAGCTTTCTTT

D: TRBD2
J: TRBJ2-1
size: many
length: 14
V: TRBV20-1
CDR3: CSASRTSGITEQFF
DNA: TGCAGTGCTAGCCGGACTAGCGGGATAACTGAGCAGTTCTTC

D: NA
J: TRBJ1-1
size: NA
length: 15
V: TRBV5-1
CDR3: CASSLGLGWNTEAFF
DNA: TGCGCCAGCAGCCTGGGACTAGGTTGGAACACTGAAGCTTTCTTT

D: NA
J: TRBJ2-1
size: few
length: 13
V: TRBV11-2
CDR3: CASSLNRANEQFF
DNA: TGTGCCAGCAGCTTAAACAGGGCCAATGAGCAGTTCTTC